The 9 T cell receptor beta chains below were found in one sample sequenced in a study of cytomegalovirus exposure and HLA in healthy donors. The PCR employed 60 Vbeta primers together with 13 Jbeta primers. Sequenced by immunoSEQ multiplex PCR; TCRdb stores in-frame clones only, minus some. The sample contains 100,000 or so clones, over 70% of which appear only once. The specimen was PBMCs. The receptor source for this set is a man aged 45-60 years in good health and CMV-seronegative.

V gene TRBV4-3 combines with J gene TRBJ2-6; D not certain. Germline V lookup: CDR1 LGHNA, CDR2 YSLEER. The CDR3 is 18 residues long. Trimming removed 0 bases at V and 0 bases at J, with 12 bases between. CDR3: CASSQEFGFSSGANVLTF. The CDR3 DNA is TGCGCCAGCAGCCAAGAATTCGGTTTTAGCTCTGGGGCCAACGTCCTGACTTTC.

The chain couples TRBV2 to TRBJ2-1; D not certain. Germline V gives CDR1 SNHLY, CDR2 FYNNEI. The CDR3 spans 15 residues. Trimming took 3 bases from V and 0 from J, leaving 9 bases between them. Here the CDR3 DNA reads TGTGCCAGCAGTGACGAGCTTAGCTCCTACAATGAGCAGTTCTTC. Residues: CASSDELSSYNEQFF.

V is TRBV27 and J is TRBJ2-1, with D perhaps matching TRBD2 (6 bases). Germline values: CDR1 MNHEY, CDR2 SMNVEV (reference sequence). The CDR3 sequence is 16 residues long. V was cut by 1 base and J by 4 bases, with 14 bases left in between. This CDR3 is CASSLFGRAMYNEQFF. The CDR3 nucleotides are TGTGCCAGCAGTTTATTCGGGAGAGCTATGTACAATGAGCAGTTCTTC.

The CDR3 spells CASSPQRDSLFF. CDR3 DNA: TGTGCCAGCAGCCCACAGAGGGACAGCCTGTTTTTT. The gene calls are TRBV16 and TRBJ1-4, with 7 bases aligning to TRBD1. V lost 4 bases and J lost 14; bases outside the gene matches: 7. This CDR3 contains 12 residues. CDR1 and CDR2 (germline): KGHSY, FQNENV.

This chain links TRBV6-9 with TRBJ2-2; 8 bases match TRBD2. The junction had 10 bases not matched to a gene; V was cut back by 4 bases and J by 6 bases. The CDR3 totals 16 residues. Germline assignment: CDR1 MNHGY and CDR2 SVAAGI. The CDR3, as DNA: TGTGCCAGCAGTTCCGTGAGGACTAGCCTAGCCGGGGAGCTGTTTTTT. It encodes CASSSVRTSLAGELFF.

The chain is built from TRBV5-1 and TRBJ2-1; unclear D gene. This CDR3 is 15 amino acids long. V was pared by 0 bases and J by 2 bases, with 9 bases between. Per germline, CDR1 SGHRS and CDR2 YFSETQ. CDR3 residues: CASSLGGSAYNEQFF. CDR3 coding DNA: TGCGCCAGCAGCTTGGGCGGATCAGCCTACAATGAGCAGTTCTTC. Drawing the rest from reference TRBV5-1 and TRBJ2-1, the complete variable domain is KAGVTQTPRYLIKTRGQQVTLSCSPISGHRSVSWYQQTPGQGLQFLFEYFSETQRNKGNFPGRFSGRQFSNSRSEMNVSTLELGDSALYLCASSLGGSAYNEQFFGPGTRLTVL.

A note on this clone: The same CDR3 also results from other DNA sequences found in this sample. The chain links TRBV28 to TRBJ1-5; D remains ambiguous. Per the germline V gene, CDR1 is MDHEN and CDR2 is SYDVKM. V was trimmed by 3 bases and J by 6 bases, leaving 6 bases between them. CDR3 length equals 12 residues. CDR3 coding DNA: TGTGCCAGCAGTTTGGCAAGTCAGCCCCAGCATTTT. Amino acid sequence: CASSLASQPQHF.

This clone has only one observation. The CDR3 here is CASSLTFKESYEQYF. DNA for the CDR3: TGTGCCAGCAGCCTTACATTTAAGGAGTCCTACGAGCAGTACTTC. This sequence joins TRBV11-2 and TRBJ2-7, with no clear D. Looked up from germline, CDR1 is SGHAT and CDR2 is FQNNGV. V was trimmed by 5 bases and J by 1 base, leaving 15 bases between them. The CDR3 loop spans 15 amino acids.

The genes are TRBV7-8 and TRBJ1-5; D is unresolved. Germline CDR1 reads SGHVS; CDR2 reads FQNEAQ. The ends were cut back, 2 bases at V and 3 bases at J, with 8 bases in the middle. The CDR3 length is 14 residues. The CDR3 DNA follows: TGTGCCAGCAGCTTAAGAGATTTCAATCAGCCCCAGCATTTT. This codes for CASSLRDFNQPQHF.